Detailed here is one T cell receptor beta chain. Its antigen is not yet known. Per-base quality was not reported, and no clone a single base away is much larger than it. Data came from an Illumina NovaSeq 6000. TCRalpha and TCRbeta cDNA libraries were built by 5'RACE with constant-segment primers, adding sample barcodes and unique molecular identifiers. Trizol reagent was used to extract RNA from every sample. Amplification of the libraries took two PCR steps, and the second step added a second sample barcode plus Illumina TruSeq adapters. The libraries were sequenced on an Illumina NovaSeq using 2 x 150 bp paired-end reads. The study's processing was this. With migec v1.2.7, reads were demultiplexed and then collapsed into UMI-guided consensus sequences. With mixcr v2.1.11, UMI consensuses were aligned to TRA and TRB V and J templates and assembled into clonotypes. Clonotypes were classified as expanded or contracted when called significant by both edgeR and NoisET, with noise models trained on biological replicates. edgeR calls used a false discovery rate-adjusted p below 0.01 and a log2 fold-change threshold of 1. As an exploratory analysis of dynamics, max-normalized trajectories of the 1000 most abundant clonotypes were examined with PCA combined with hierarchical clustering. Separately sequenced CD4+ and CD8+ repertoires were used to assign a CD4 or CD8 phenotype to each responding clone. TCRdb's own reprocessing of the public reads used fastp at Q25 and MiXCR and kept productive beta chains. Every entry covers one CDR3 protein and lists the most common genes and DNA from its rows. TCRdb, not the original authors, processed these V and J calls. The table for this sample lists fewer than 250,000 distinct CDR3 sequences; 27% of them were counted only once. About 10% of the sample lies in the top ten.

The data were obtained in a study of T-cell memory formation after mild COVID-19 (dated by TCRdb to the early 2020s). In the study overall: TCR sequence clusters from the two donors were found to be largely donor specific. T-cell clones expanding and contracting after mild COVID-19 in a couple of donors were tracked by longitudinal TCRalpha and TCRbeta repertoire sequencing. The cohort comprised two young, previously healthy adult volunteers, one female and one male.

The investigation overall reported the following: Contracting CD4+ clones were found mainly in CM and EM memory subsets, while CD8+ clones were enriched in EMRA. Only a couple of mild cases were covered by the study, and larger cohorts that include severe cases with pre-infection samples were considered necessary. SARS-CoV-2 specificity was not confirmed for the second-wave clones peaking on day 37. Some responding clones were found in pre-infection memory, which suggests that pre-existing cross-reactive memory T cells took part in the SARS-CoV-2 response. From day 15 to 85, contracting clones showed balanced CD4/CD8 phenotypes, whereas a second wave of clones that expanded from day 15 to 37 leaned towards CD4+.

Its CDR3 holds 15 amino acids, cysteine through phenylalanine. Left in the record is the CDR3 DNA by itself, 45 bases read in frame from the first base. V was cut back by 5 bases and J by 0 bases, leaving a gap of 12 bases between them. CDR1 is given as LNHDA and CDR2 as SQIVND, both from the germline V gene (reference sequence). PBMCs were isolated by Ficoll-Paque density gradient centrifugation. The receptor was isolated from an adult woman who had mild COVID-19 (a few samples of this study predate the infection). The sample titles of this study are shuffled in the database, so cell type and time point are left out; the donor was told from shared clones. The chain employs TRBV19 and TRBJ2-3, and TRBD2 may be the D gene, going by 7 matching bases. The source material was PBMCs or a T cell subset sorted from them (not recorded which). The base sequence is TGTGCCAGTAGTGTTGCGGGGGCGAGCACAGATACGCAGTATTTT. This encodes CASSVAGASTDTQYF.